This record concerns one T cell receptor (beta chain) sequence. Libraries were prepared by immunoSEQ multiplex PCR; TCRdb keeps only in-frame clonotypes and omits some of them. The table has 65,000 to 95,000 clones, about 88% seen once. The CDR3 has 16 residues. The germline V gene has CDR1 LNHDA and CDR2 SQIVND (reference sequence). J lost 4 bases, V lost 3 bases, and 9 bases had no gene match. This sample is drawn from a study of blood T cell repertoires in COVID-19. Looking at the study overall: T cells, B-cell-depleted T cells, or PBMCs provided the cDNA or gDNA that served as material.

Sequences were obtained from peripheral blood. The clonotype comes from an elderly man with acute or convalescent COVID-19. V and J are TRBV19 and TRBJ2-5; 9 bases align to TRBD1. Here the CDR3 reads CASSIGGTGFGETQYF. CDR3 nucleotides: TGTGCCAGTAGTATCGGGGGGACAGGGTTCGGAGAGACCCAGTACTTC. Supplemented by reference TRBV19 and TRBJ2-5, the full variable domain reads DGGITQSPKYLFRKEGQNVTLSCEQNLNHDAMYWYRQDPGQGLRLIYYSQIVNDFQKGDIAEGYSVSREKKESFPLTVTSAQKNPTAFYLCASSIGGTGFGETQYFGPGTRLLVL.